Following are 28 T cell receptor beta chains from one sample sequenced in a study of blood T cell repertoires in COVID-19. The table came from immunoSEQ multiplex PCR; TCRdb's copy has only in-frame clones and leaves some out. Counted here are about 300,000 clones, 86% occurring once; the ten biggest clones make up around 9.3%. The sequenced sample was PBMCs or T cells enriched from blood (not recorded which). The receptors come from a woman between 18 and 29 years old who had recovered from COVID-19.

The chain links TRBV7-6 to TRBJ1-5; D call uncertain. CDR3 size: 14 residues. Germline loops: CDR1 SGHVS, CDR2 FNYEAQ. V lost 4 bases and J 1 base, leaving 8 bases between the germline ends. CDR3 sequence (DNA): TGTGCCAGCAGCTGGTACGGGAGCAATCAGCCCCAGCATTTT. Amino acid sequence: CASSWYGSNQPQHF.

This rearrangement joins TRBV10-2 to TRBJ1-5; D unresolved. Germline V gives CDR1 WSHSY, CDR2 SAAADI. Trimming took off 0 bases at V and 5 bases at J, with 26 bases between the two ends. The CDR3 spans 20 residues. The CDR3 DNA follows: TGCGCCAGCAGTGAGTCGACTCTCTGGCAGATTAATAGTGAAGATCAGCCCCAGCATTTT. As protein: CASSESTLWQINSEDQPQHF.

The V gene is TRBV3-1 (or the pseudogene TRBV3-2), the J gene TRBJ1-1; 7 bases line up with TRBD1. The germline CDR1 and CDR2 sequences are LGHDT and YNNKEL (reference sequence). The CDR3 length is 14 residues. V shed 4 bases, J shed 0 bases, and the junction held 2 bases outside the gene matches. CDR3 DNA: TGTGCCAGCAGCCTTGGGACAGTGAACACTGAAGCTTTCTTT. Translating gives CASSLGTVNTEAFF.

The chain carries TRBV5-1 and TRBJ1-1, with 7 positions matching TRBD1. The length of the CDR3 is 16 residues. V shed 4 bases and J 1 base; nucleotides not matched to a gene: 10. Germline CDR1 reads SGHRS; CDR2 reads YFSETQ. This CDR3 is CASSPHPGTENTEAFF. The CDR3 DNA is TGCGCCAGCAGCCCCCATCCGGGGACAGAGAACACTGAAGCTTTCTTT.

The J gene is TRBJ2-1, the V gene TRBV9; maybe TRBD1 (5 bases). CDR3 length: 14 residues. Germline V gene data show CDR1 as SGDLS and CDR2 as YYNGEE. V lost 4 bases and J lost 6, with 14 bases in between. In DNA, the CDR3 is TGTGCCAGCAGCCCACTCTCCCAGGGCAATGAGCAGTTCTTC. Residues: CASSPLSQGNEQFF.

The V gene is TRBV6-5, the J gene TRBJ1-2; TRBD1 aligns across 11 bases. Germline V lookup: CDR1 MNHEY, CDR2 SVGAGI. The trim removed 10 bases at V and 7 bases at J, leaving 8 bases unmatched. The CDR3 consists of 13 residues. Here the CDR3 DNA reads TGTGCCACACACCGGGACAGGGGGTGTGGCTACACCTTC. Protein: CATHRDRGCGYTF.

The chain couples TRBV11-1 to TRBJ2-7; D perhaps matches TRBD1 (5 bases). Germline CDR1 SGHAT, CDR2 FQDESV (reference sequence). CDR3 length equals 12 residues. The V end lost 5 bases, the J end lost 3 bases, and 8 bases lay between the germline ends. CDR3 sequence reads: CASSPDSYEQYF. In nucleotides, the CDR3 is TGTGCCAGCAGCCCCGACAGCTACGAGCAGTACTTC.

The chain links TRBV11-1 to TRBJ2-7; maybe TRBD2 (5 bases). V was shortened by 4 bases and J by 6 bases, with 13 bases between the two germline ends. The germline V gene encodes CDR1 SGHAT and CDR2 FQDESV (reference sequence). The CDR3 sequence is 13 residues long. CDR3 sequence: CASSSGLGSEQYF. In DNA form, the CDR3 reads TGTGCCAGCAGCTCCGGACTGGGCTCCGAGCAGTACTTC.

J is TRBJ1-1 and V is TRBV5-1; tentatively, D is TRBD1 (5 bases). CDR1 and CDR2 (germline): SGHRS, YFSETQ. The CDR3 is made up of 13 amino acids. V lost 1 base, J lost 3 bases, and 7 bases lay in between. CDR3 nucleotides: TGCGCCAGCAGCTTGCCGGGGGACACTGAAGCTTTCTTT. Protein product: CASSLPGDTEAFF.

This chain links TRBV12-3 or TRBV12-4 with TRBJ1-1, with a possible D match to TRBD1 (6 bases). CDR3 length: 12 residues. The CDR3 nucleotides are TGTGGGTCGGGACACATGAACACTGAAGCTTTCTTT. Encoded protein: CGSGHMNTEAFF.

The rearrangement links TRBV11-1 to TRBJ1-3; D gene uncertain. With 3 bases removed from V and 0 bases from J, the gap between germline ends came to 9 bases. The CDR3 has 15 residues. The germline gives CDR1 SGHAT, CDR2 FQDESV (reference sequence). The CDR3 DNA sequence: TGTGCCAGCAGCTTGATGGCCAGCTCTGGAAACACCATATATTTT. Its protein product is CASSLMASSGNTIYF.

The V and J genes are TRBV3-1 (or the pseudogene TRBV3-2) and TRBJ2-7; possible D gene TRBD1, 5 bases. CDR1 and CDR2 from the germline V gene are LGHDT and YNNKEL (reference sequence). The CDR3 spans 13 residues. Between the trimmed V and J ends, which lost 4 bases and 4 bases, there was a span of 11 bases. Here the CDR3 reads CASSLEAGYEQYF. In DNA form, the CDR3 reads TGTGCCAGCAGCCTAGAGGCAGGGTACGAGCAGTACTTC.

The chain combines TRBV5-8 with TRBJ2-5, with 11 bases lining up with TRBD2. Germline V gene data show CDR1 as SGHTS and CDR2 as YDEGEE. The CDR3 length is 17 residues. After removal of 4 bases from V and 5 bases from J, the junction contained 13 bases not matched to a gene. The CDR3 loop is CASSGMGTSGFRETQYF. CDR3 nucleotides: TGTGCCAGCAGCGGGATGGGGACTAGCGGTTTTCGGGAGACCCAGTACTTC.

The rearrangement links TRBV19 to TRBJ2-7; a possible D gene is TRBD2 (5 bases). CDR3 length: 14 residues. Germline V gives CDR1 LNHDA, CDR2 SQIVND (reference sequence). V was cut by 5 bases and J by 0 bases, with 11 bases left in between. The CDR3 DNA sequence: TGTGCCAGTAGTTCCGAGCGGAGCTCCTACGAGCAGTACTTC. Translation: CASSSERSSYEQYF.

This chain uses TRBV10-3 with TRBJ2-7; TRBD1 aligns across 10 bases. The CDR3 covers 15 residues. The junction had 6 bases not matched to a gene; V was cut back by 4 bases and J by 3 bases. Per the germline V gene, CDR1 is ENHRY and CDR2 is SYGVKD. Written as DNA, the CDR3 is TGTGCCATCAGTGGGGCGGGACAGGGGTACTACGAGCAGTACTTC. Encoded protein: CAISGAGQGYYEQYF.

J is TRBJ2-7 and V is TRBV19; 13 nucleotides line up with TRBD2. The trim removed 6 bases at V and 2 bases at J, leaving 7 bases unmatched. Germline V gene data show CDR1 as LNHDA and CDR2 as SQIVND (reference sequence). CDR3 length equals 16 residues. The CDR3 coding sequence is TGTGCCAGTAGCGCCGGGACTAGCGGGAACCCCTACGAGCAGTACTTC. This gives the protein CASSAGTSGNPYEQYF. Supplemented by reference TRBV19 and TRBJ2-7, the full variable domain reads DGGITQSPKYLFRKEGQNVTLSCEQNLNHDAMYWYRQDPGQGLRLIYYSQIVNDFQKGDIAEGYSVSREKKESFPLTVTSAQKNPTAFYLCASSAGTSGNPYEQYFGPGTRLTVT.

The chain recombines TRBV19 with TRBJ1-2; D possibly corresponds to TRBD1 (6 bases). From germline, CDR1 is LNHDA and CDR2 SQIVND (reference sequence). The length of the CDR3 is 15 residues. With 6 bases removed from V and 7 bases from J, the gap between germline ends came to 21 bases. CDR3 loop: CASSRQDLGTSGYTF. The DNA for the CDR3 is TGTGCCAGTAGCCGACAGGACTTGGGGACTAGTGGCTACACCTTC.

The chain joins TRBV11-2 to TRBJ1-1; tentative D call: TRBD1 (6 bases). The germline CDR1 and CDR2 sequences are SGHAT and FQNNGV. The CDR3 consists of 15 residues. Trimming shortened V by 3 bases and J by 4 bases, and 15 bases separated the two germline ends. The CDR3 is CASSFDRFGGTEAFF. The CDR3 DNA follows: TGTGCCAGCAGCTTTGACAGGTTCGGAGGCACTGAAGCTTTCTTT.

The chain couples TRBV13 to TRBJ1-2, with D perhaps matching TRBD1 (5 bases). Germline values: CDR1 PRHDT, CDR2 FYEKMQ (reference sequence). This CDR3 is built from 15 residues. Trimming pared 3 bases from V and 3 bases from J, leaving 14 bases between. Written as DNA, the CDR3 is TGTGCCAGCAGCTTCAGGGCGGAGAACTACTATGGCTACACCTTC. Amino acid sequence: CASSFRAENYYGYTF.

This clone was seen only a few times. This sequence joins TRBV5-1 and TRBJ2-1; 8 bases fit TRBD1. Germline V lookup: CDR1 SGHRS, CDR2 YFSETQ. V shed 3 bases and J 0 bases; nucleotides not matched to a gene: 5. The CDR3 runs 16 residues. In nucleotides, the CDR3 is TGCGCCAGCAGCTCAGGGGGCGCCCCCTCCTACAATGAGCAGTTCTTC. It yields the protein CASSSGGAPSYNEQFF.

The table lists this clone with a few counts. The chain joins TRBV28 to TRBJ1-2; 9 bases line up with TRBD1. V shed 2 bases, J shed 7 bases, and the junction held 8 bases outside the gene matches. Per germline, CDR1 MDHEN and CDR2 SYDVKM. The CDR3 runs 15 residues. In DNA, the CDR3 is TGTGCCAGCAGTTTAGGGACAGGGAAGGGGCCTGGCTACACCTTC. Protein product: CASSLGTGKGPGYTF.

The chain combines TRBV7-9 with TRBJ2-1; perhaps TRBD2 as D (5 bases). Germline CDR1 is SEHNR and CDR2 is FQNEAQ (reference sequence). The V end lost 3 bases, the J end lost 8 bases, and 8 bases lay between the germline ends. This CDR3 has 12 residues. CDR3 nucleotides: TGTGCCAGCAGCTTCCGGGGAGATGAGCAGTTCTTC. Translating it yields CASSFRGDEQFF. Drawing the rest from reference TRBV7-9 and TRBJ2-1, the complete variable domain is DTGVSQNPRHKITKRGQNVTFRCDPISEHNRLYWYRQTLGQGPEFLTYFQNEAQLEKSRLLSDRFSAERPKGSFSTLEIQRTEQGDSAMYLCASSFRGDEQFFGPGTRLTVL.

The rearrangement links TRBV10-3 to TRBJ2-1; 10 nucleotides line up with TRBD2. V dropped 7 bases and J dropped 9; count of bases not matched to a gene: 15. The CDR3 is made up of 16 amino acids. Germline CDR1 and CDR2: ENHRY and SYGVKD. In nucleotides, the CDR3 is TGTGCCATCATAGGTCAAGCGGGAGGGCCAATCGGTGAGCAGTTCTTC. This translates into CAIIGQAGGPIGEQFF.

The chain carries TRBV7-2 and TRBJ2-7; TRBD1 aligns across 7 bases. The CDR3 has 15 residues. The trim removed 5 bases at V and 2 bases at J, leaving 9 bases unmatched. Per the germline V gene, CDR1 is SGHTA and CDR2 is FQGNSA. CDR3 in amino acids: CASSARTGSTYEQYF. In DNA form, the CDR3 reads TGTGCCAGCAGCGCCCGGACAGGCTCAACCTACGAGCAGTACTTC.

The V and J genes are TRBV4-2 and TRBJ2-3; 11 bases map to TRBD2. The CDR3 consists of 17 residues. The J segment lost 6 bases and the V segment lost 1 base, leaving 9 bases of the junction unmatched. Germline CDR1 LGHNA, CDR2 YNFKEQ. CDR3 region: CASSQGAWVAGGDTQYF. CDR3 DNA: TGTGCCAGCAGCCAAGGTGCCTGGGTAGCGGGGGGGGATACGCAGTATTTT.

V is TRBV30 and J is TRBJ1-1; no clear D. Trimming took off 2 bases at V and 3 bases at J, with 10 bases between the two ends. Germline-derived CDR1 and CDR2 are GTSNPN and SVGIG (reference sequence). This CDR3 comprises 13 residues. DNA of the CDR3: TGTGCCTGGAGTCACTTCCGGGACACTGAAGCTTTCTTT. This translates into CAWSHFRDTEAFF.

The V gene is TRBV7-3, the J gene TRBJ2-7; D perhaps matches TRBD1 (6 bases). Germline CDR1 is SGHTA and CDR2 is FQGTGA. CDR3 size: 12 residues. V lost 9 bases and J 6 bases, leaving 15 bases between the germline ends. This CDR3 reads CARGQGQGEQYF. For the CDR3, the DNA is TGTGCCAGGGGGCAGGGACAAGGCGAGCAGTACTTC. Filled out from reference TRBV7-3 and TRBJ2-7, the complete variable domain reads GAGVSQTPSNKVTEKGKYVELRCDPISGHTALYWYRQSLGQGPEFLIYFQGTGAADDSGLPNDRFFAVRPEGSVSTLKIQRTERGDSAVYLCARGQGQGEQYFGPGTRLTVT.

The chain combines TRBV2 with TRBJ1-2, with TRBD1 identical over 7 bases. The CDR3 runs 14 residues. V dropped 0 bases and J dropped 8; count of bases not matched to a gene: 6. Germline lookup yields CDR1 SNHLY and CDR2 FYNNEI. CDR3 nucleotide sequence: TGTGCCAGCAGTGAAGCGGAGGGGGCGGGAGGCTACACCTTC. This gives the protein CASSEAEGAGGYTF.